These 10 T cell receptor beta chains came from one sample sequenced in a study of blood T cells in healthy people across ages. Combining a sample-barcoded 5' primer with a J-beta primer mix, a second PCR ran for 7 to 11 cycles. Via MiXCR, TCRdb re-called the 5' RACE reads, giving one row per CDR3 protein. The repertoire consists of some 800,000 distinct CDR3 sequences, with under 45% occurring once and the leading ten covering approximately 19%. The source material was blood. These receptors all come from a man aged 60-69 years in good health.

This clonotype was recorded a few times. V and J are TRBV5-1 and TRBJ1-2, with TRBD1 matching 8 bases. With V trimmed by 0 bases and J by 5 bases, 9 bases remained unmatched. This CDR3 comprises 16 residues. Germline assignment: CDR1 SGHRS and CDR2 YFSETQ. CDR3 protein: CASSLEGQGRGYGYTF. CDR3 bases: TGCGCCAGCAGCTTGGAAGGACAGGGAAGAGGGTATGGCTACACCTTC.

The CDR3 sequence: CASSQGGSYYDEQYF. DNA for the CDR3: TGTGCCAGCAGCCAAGGGGGTTCCTATTACGACGAGCAGTACTTC. The chain couples TRBV14 to TRBJ2-7; D gene uncertain. Per the germline V gene, CDR1 is SGHDN and CDR2 is FVKESK. V shed 1 base and J shed 5 bases, with 15 bases lying between them. There are 15 residues in the CDR3.

The V gene is TRBV7-2, the J gene TRBJ1-3, with D hard to call. The CDR3 runs 14 residues. The germline gives CDR1 SGHTA, CDR2 FQGNSA. Trimming removed 3 bases at V and 2 bases at J, with 8 bases between. CDR3 DNA: TGTGCCAGCAGCTTTACAGAGACTGGAAACACCATATATTTT. Protein: CASSFTETGNTIYF.

This clonotype was observed a handful of times. J is TRBJ2-5 and V is TRBV13; D remains ambiguous. The germline CDR1 and CDR2 sequences are PRHDT and FYEKMQ (reference sequence). This CDR3 is built from 14 residues. Trimming removed 8 bases at V and 2 bases at J, with 15 bases between. Here the CDR3 reads CASWSETFQETQYF. DNA of the CDR3: TGTGCCAGCTGGTCCGAGACTTTTCAAGAGACCCAGTACTTC. Variable domain in full (rest from reference TRBV13 and TRBJ2-5): AAGVIQSPRHLIKEKRETATLKCYPIPRHDTVYWYQQGPGQDPQFLISFYEKMQSDKGSIPDRFSAQQFSDYHSELNMSSLELGDSALYFCASWSETFQETQYFGPGTRLLVL.

The chain couples TRBV12-3 or TRBV12-4 to TRBJ2-3, with D possibly TRBD2 on 6 matching bases. Trimming stripped 1 base from V and 6 bases from J, with 14 bases between. The CDR3 length is 15 residues. The CDR3 reads CASSLVSGGRDTQYF. CDR3 sequence (DNA): TGTGCCAGCAGTTTAGTTAGCGGTGGCAGGGATACGCAGTATTTT.

This clonotype was observed once. V usage is TRBV12-3 or TRBV12-4 and J usage is TRBJ2-3, with unresolved D. The CDR3 runs 15 residues. Trimming cost V 3 bases and J 4 bases, with 14 bases left between them. CDR3 nucleotides: TGTGCCAGCAGTTTCGGCATTGGCGATGCAGATACGCAGTATTTT. It specifies CASSFGIGDADTQYF.

Details on this clonotype: At one of its ends the junction is not consistent with the germline gene, which may arise from a read error. Here the CDR3 reads CASREGKGGNQPQHF. Here the CDR3 DNA reads TGTGCCAGCAGGGAAGGGAAAGGCGGCAATCAGCCCCAGCATTTT. The rearrangement joins TRBV6-1 to TRBJ1-5; no clear D. CDR3 length: 15 amino acids. Germline-derived CDR1 and CDR2 are MNHNS and SASEGT.

The chain is built from TRBV7-8 and TRBJ2-5, with D possibly being TRBD2 (6 bases). The V gene's germline CDR1 is SGHVS and CDR2 FQNEAQ. V shed 5 bases and J shed 3 bases, with 16 bases lying between them. The CDR3 length is 15 residues. CDR3 sequence: CASSRTGTPKETQYF. CDR3 sequence (DNA): TGTGCCAGCAGCCGAACCGGGACTCCAAAAGAGACCCAGTACTTC.

The chain uses TRBV11-2 and TRBJ1-2; D possibly corresponds to TRBD1 (5 bases). Trimming left V 5 bases short and J 3 bases short, with 13 bases between. CDR1 and CDR2 from the germline V gene are SGHAT and FQNNGV. The CDR3 totals 14 residues. The CDR3 here is CASSVSTDHYGYTF. The CDR3 region has the DNA TGTGCCAGCAGCGTATCGACAGATCACTATGGCTACACCTTC.

This clonotype was observed a few times. The chain is built from TRBV10-3 and TRBJ1-2; a possible D gene is TRBD1 (6 bases). The CDR3 runs to 12 residues. Per the germline V gene, CDR1 is ENHRY and CDR2 is SYGVKD. Trimming took 6 bases from V and 4 from J, leaving 9 bases between them. For the CDR3, the DNA is TGTGCCATCAGAGGGGGAGGCTATGGCTACACCTTC. Protein product: CAIRGGGYGYTF.